The 2 T cell receptor beta chains reported below all come from one sample, sequenced in a study of blood T cell repertoires in COVID-19. Assay: immunoSEQ multiplex PCR; the TCRdb copy retains only in-frame clones and omits some. The table shows about 180,000 clones, with roughly nine tenths occurring only once. The specimen was peripheral blood. The receptors stem from an older man with active or convalescent COVID-19.

V and J are TRBV12-3 or TRBV12-4 and TRBJ2-5, with D possibly being TRBD2 (5 bases). The V gene lost 6 bases and the J gene lost 4 bases, with 9 bases spanning the gap. This CDR3 contains 12 residues. CDR3 sequence: CASRSEGETQYF. The CDR3, as DNA: TGTGCCAGCAGGTCCGAGGGAGAGACCCAGTACTTC.

The chain carries TRBV7-2 and TRBJ1-2, with TRBD1 as a possible D gene (5 bases). Germline V gene data show CDR1 as SGHTA and CDR2 as FQGNSA. The V gene lost 0 bases and the J gene lost 4 bases, with 12 bases spanning the gap. This CDR3 has 15 amino acids. Here the CDR3 DNA reads TGTGCCAGCAGCTTAGCCCAGGCCAGGGTCTATGGCTACACCTTC. Amino acids: CASSLAQARVYGYTF.